A single sample gave rise to the 19 T cell receptor beta chains below, sequenced in a study of cytotoxic CD8 clonotypes in ibrutinib-treated CLL (dated by TCRdb to the early 2020s). The sample's time point, from its label and the paper: progressive disease on ibrutinib. Library generation was performed with the immunoSEQ multiplex PCR assay. TCRdb obtained this table from immuneACCESS and retained in-frame rearrangements with V and J assigned. These tables miss some clones; where compared with another copy, unresolved V genes account for less than half of the shortfall, and the remainder is unexplained. The sample table contains approximately 150,000 clones; only one count was recorded for about 88% of them. The ten largest account for roughly 3% of the sample. This material consisted of PBMCs, taken at disease progression, from a patient treated with ibrutinib. The source is a human donor with chronic lymphocytic leukemia.

As DNA, the CDR3 is TGTGCCAGCAGCTTGTACAGATCCAATCAGCCCCAGCATTTT. As protein: CASSLYRSNQPQHF. This chain links TRBV5-8 with TRBJ1-5; no clear D. The CDR3 runs 14 residues. Germline V CDR1 and CDR2: SGHTS, YDEGEE. The V and J ends lost 1 base and 3 bases respectively, with 8 bases between them. Combining the CDR3 with reference TRBV5-8 and TRBJ1-5 gives the whole variable domain EAGVTQSPTHLIKTRGQQATLRCSPISGHTSVYWYQQALGLGLQFLLWYDEGEERNRGNFPPRFSGRQFPNYSSELNVNALELEDSALYLCASSLYRSNQPQHFGDGTRLSIL.

This chain uses TRBV5-5 with TRBJ2-3; TRBD2 aligns across 10 bases. Germline assignment: CDR1 SGHKS and CDR2 YYEKEE (reference sequence). V was clipped by 7 bases and J by 2 bases; unmatched bases: 10. The CDR3 runs 16 residues. The CDR3 nucleotides are TGTGCCAGCGGATCACTAGCGGGACGCTCCACAGATACGCAGTATTTT. Encoded protein: CASGSLAGRSTDTQYF.

V and J are TRBV18 and TRBJ2-1, with 8 bases that match TRBD2. The CDR3 length is 17 residues. CDR1 and CDR2 from the germline V gene are KGHSH and LQKENI. V lost 6 bases to trimming and J lost 9 bases; unmatched junction nucleotides: 19. CDR3 bases: TGTGCCAGCTCCCCAGGACTAGCAGGAGGAAAGGGGGTTGAGCAGTTCTTC. Amino acid sequence: CASSPGLAGGKGVEQFF.

The J gene is TRBJ1-2, the V gene TRBV2, with 7 bases aligning to TRBD1. The germline V gene encodes CDR1 SNHLY and CDR2 FYNNEI. This CDR3 is built from 13 residues. After removal of 5 bases from V and 2 bases from J, the junction contained 2 bases not matched to a gene. The CDR3 DNA reads as TGTGCCAGCAGTCCCAGGGGGAACTATGGCTACACCTTC. Protein: CASSPRGNYGYTF.

This clone was counted a few times. The V call is TRBV7-2, the J call TRBJ2-1; a weak D match, TRBD1 (6 bases). V was cut by 0 bases and J by 0 bases, with 6 bases left in between. Per germline, CDR1 SGHTA and CDR2 FQGNSA. The CDR3 is 15 amino acids. Written as DNA, the CDR3 is TGTGCCAGCAGCTTAGCGGGGGCCTCCTACAATGAGCAGTTCTTC. This gives the protein CASSLAGASYNEQFF.

This clone was observed once. This chain uses TRBV30 with TRBJ1-1; no clear D. Looked up from germline, CDR1 is GTSNPN and CDR2 is SVGIG (reference sequence). V was shortened by 7 bases and J by 4 bases, with 16 bases between the two germline ends. This CDR3 spans 13 amino acids. For the CDR3, the DNA is TGTGCCTCCCTTAGGTCGGGGAGCACTGAAGCTTTCTTT. Translation: CASLRSGSTEAFF.

V is TRBV19 and J is TRBJ1-4; 9 positions match TRBD1. CDR1 is LNHDA and CDR2 is SQIVND in the germline V gene (reference sequence). The CDR3 contains 16 residues. Trimming cost V 4 bases and J 2 bases; bases outside gene matches: 5. CDR3 nucleotides: TGTGCCAGTAGTACACTCGGACAGGGGACTAATGAAAAACTGTTTTTT. Translating it yields CASSTLGQGTNEKLFF.

The rearrangement uses TRBV21-1 and TRBJ1-2; TRBD1 reflects the table's D call only, with no check against the DNA. TRBV21-1 is a known pseudogene. The CDR3 runs to 15 residues. CDR3 in DNA: TGTGCCAGCAGGGAGGGCGTGGACAGGGGGGTTGGCTACACCTTC. Encoded protein: CASREGVDRGVGYTF.

The V call is TRBV6-5, the J call TRBJ2-7; D unresolved. Trimming removed 0 bases at V and 0 bases at J, with 6 bases between. The CDR3 is 14 amino acids. Germline-derived CDR1 and CDR2 are MNHEY and SVGAGI. The CDR3 spells CASSYSGASYEQYF. The CDR3 region has the DNA TGTGCCAGCAGTTACTCTGGCGCCTCCTACGAGCAGTACTTC.

This sequence joins TRBV4-2 and TRBJ2-2, with a possible D match to TRBD1 (5 bases). CDR1 is LGHNA and CDR2 is YNFKEQ in the germline V gene. V lost 0 bases, J lost 1 base, and 6 bases lay in between. The CDR3 extends over 15 amino acids. The CDR3 is CASSQDQGNTGELFF. The CDR3 region has the DNA TGTGCCAGCAGCCAAGATCAGGGGAACACCGGGGAGCTGTTTTTT.

V usage is TRBV27 and J usage is TRBJ2-6, with unresolved D. The CDR3 contains 13 residues. Germline assignment: CDR1 MNHEY and CDR2 SMNVEV (reference sequence). The V end lost 7 bases, the J end lost 1 base, and 5 bases lay between the germline ends. CDR3 residues: CASTQSGANVLTF. The CDR3 DNA is TGTGCCAGCACACAGTCTGGGGCCAACGTCCTGACTTTC.

The chain recombines TRBV6-6 with TRBJ2-7; unclear D gene. The V and J ends lost 6 bases and 3 bases respectively, with 12 bases between them. The germline V gene has CDR1 MNHNY and CDR2 SVGAGI (reference sequence). The CDR3 is made up of 13 amino acids. As DNA, the CDR3 is TGTGCCAGCAGCCTTCTGGGCCACTACGAGCAGTACTTC. This codes for CASSLLGHYEQYF.

A single count supports this clone. The CDR3 nucleotides read TGTGCCAGCAGCGAGGGGGTTCGGATTTCGGCGGCGGATACGCAGTATTTT. Its protein product is CASSEGVRISAADTQYF. The chain employs TRBV9 and TRBJ2-3, with a weak D call TRBD1 (6 bases). This CDR3 is 17 amino acids long. The V gene's germline CDR1 is SGDLS and CDR2 YYNGEE. The V gene lost 3 bases and the J gene lost 6 bases, with 23 bases spanning the gap. Together with reference TRBV9 and TRBJ2-3, the CDR3 gives the full variable domain: DSGVTQTPKHLITATGQRVTLRCSPRSGDLSVYWYQQSLDQGLQFLIQYYNGEERAKGNILERFSAQQFPDLHSELNLSSLELGDSALYFCASSEGVRISAADTQYFGPGTRLTVL.

V is TRBV6-5 and J is TRBJ2-5; D is unresolved. CDR3 size: 11 residues. V was shortened by 8 bases and J by 3 bases, with 7 bases between the two germline ends. Germline lookup yields CDR1 MNHEY and CDR2 SVGAGI. The CDR3 reads CASAREETQYF. CDR3 nucleotides: TGTGCCAGCGCAAGGGAAGAGACCCAGTACTTC.

This clone came up a few times. V usage is TRBV29-1 and J usage is TRBJ1-1, with 7 bases fitting TRBD1. V gave up 5 bases and J gave up 5 bases; unmatched junction bases: 14. This CDR3 has 15 residues. Germline V gene data show CDR1 as SQVTM and CDR2 as ANQGSEA. The CDR3 protein is CSVTKDSTGRTEAFF. For the CDR3, the DNA is TGCAGCGTTACGAAAGATTCGACAGGGCGGACTGAAGCTTTCTTT.

This chain joins TRBV7-2 and TRBJ2-7; a possible D gene is TRBD1 (5 bases). V lost 1 base to trimming and J lost 2 bases, with 9 bases between them. The V gene's germline CDR1 is SGHTA and CDR2 FQGNSA. The CDR3 consists of 14 residues. The CDR3 DNA follows: TGTGCCAGCAGCTTAGTGGGGCCTACCTACGAGCAGTACTTC. Its protein is CASSLVGPTYEQYF.

This clone was recorded only once. The gene calls are TRBV11-3 and TRBJ2-3; no firm D call. The V end was cut by 3 bases, the J end by 2 bases, with 6 bases between. The CDR3 consists of 13 residues. CDR1 and CDR2 from the germline V gene are SGHNT and YENEEA. The CDR3 DNA reads as TGTGCCAGCAGCTTTCCTTTCACAGATACGCAGTATTTT. Its protein product is CASSFPFTDTQYF.

This chain links TRBV19 with TRBJ2-1, with 7 positions matching TRBD2. Germline V gene sequence: CDR1 LNHDA, CDR2 SQIVND (reference sequence). CDR3 length: 14 amino acids. After removal of 8 bases from V and 3 bases from J, the junction contained 7 bases not matched to a gene. The CDR3 nucleotides are TGTGCCAGTCGATTCGGGGGGAGCTACAATGAGCAGTTCTTC. Translation: CASRFGGSYNEQFF.

V usage is TRBV18 and J usage is TRBJ2-1; the match to TRBD1 covers 7 bases. CDR3 size: 13 residues. Germline assignment: CDR1 KGHSH and CDR2 LQKENI. V was clipped by 6 bases and J by 6 bases; unmatched bases: 5. The CDR3 is CASSSRQGNEQFF. The CDR3 region has the DNA TGTGCCAGCTCTTCTCGACAGGGCAATGAGCAGTTCTTC. Looking up the rest from reference TRBV18 and TRBJ2-1 gives the full variable domain: NAGVMQNPRHLVRRRGQEARLRCSPMKGHSHVYWYRQLPEEGLKFMVYLQKENIIDESGMPKERFSAEFPKEGPSILRIQQVVRGDSAAYFCASSSRQGNEQFFGPGTRLTVL.